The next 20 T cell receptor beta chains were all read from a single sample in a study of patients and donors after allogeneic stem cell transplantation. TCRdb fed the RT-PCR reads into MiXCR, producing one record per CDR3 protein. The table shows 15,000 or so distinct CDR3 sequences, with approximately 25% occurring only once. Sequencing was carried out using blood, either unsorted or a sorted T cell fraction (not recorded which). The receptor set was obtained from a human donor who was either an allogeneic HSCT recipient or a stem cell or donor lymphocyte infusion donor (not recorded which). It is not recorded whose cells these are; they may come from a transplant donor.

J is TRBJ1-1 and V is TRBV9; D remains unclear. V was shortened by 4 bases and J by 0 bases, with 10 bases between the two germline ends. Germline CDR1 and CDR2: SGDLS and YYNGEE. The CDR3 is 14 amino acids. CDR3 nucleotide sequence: TGTGCCAGCAGCCTCCGGGCTGTGAACACTGAAGCTTTCTTT. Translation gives CASSLRAVNTEAFF.

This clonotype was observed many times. CDR3 in DNA: TGTGCCAGCAGCCTTCAGGGAGGAAGCACTGAAGCTTTCTTT. Amino acids: CASSLQGGSTEAFF. The gene calls are TRBV7-2 and TRBJ1-1; D is perhaps TRBD1 (5 bases). The CDR3 is 14 residues long. Between the trimmed V and J ends, which lost 5 bases and 4 bases, there was a span of 14 bases. Germline CDR1 SGHTA, CDR2 FQGNSA.

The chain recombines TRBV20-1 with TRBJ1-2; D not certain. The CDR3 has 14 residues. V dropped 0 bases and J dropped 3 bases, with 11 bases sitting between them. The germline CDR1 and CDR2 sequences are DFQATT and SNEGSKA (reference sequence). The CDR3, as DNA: TGCAGTGCTAGAGACCCCCTCGGGGACTATGGCTACACCTTC. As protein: CSARDPLGDYGYTF.

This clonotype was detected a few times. CDR3 protein: CAISARQGPNEKLFF. The CDR3 nucleotides read TGTGCCATCAGTGCCCGCCAGGGTCCTAATGAAAAACTGTTTTTT. The chain has TRBV10-3 and TRBJ1-4, with a tentative D call TRBD1 (5 bases). The CDR3 covers 15 residues. Deletions cut 4 bases from V and 3 bases from J, with 12 bases between. Germline V CDR1 and CDR2: ENHRY, SYGVKD.

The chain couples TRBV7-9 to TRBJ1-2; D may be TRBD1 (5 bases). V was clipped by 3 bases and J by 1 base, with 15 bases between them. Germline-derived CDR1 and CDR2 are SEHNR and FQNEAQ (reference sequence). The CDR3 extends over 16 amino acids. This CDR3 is CASSFQIGGINYGYTF. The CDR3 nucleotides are TGTGCCAGCAGCTTCCAAATCGGGGGAATTAACTATGGCTACACCTTC.

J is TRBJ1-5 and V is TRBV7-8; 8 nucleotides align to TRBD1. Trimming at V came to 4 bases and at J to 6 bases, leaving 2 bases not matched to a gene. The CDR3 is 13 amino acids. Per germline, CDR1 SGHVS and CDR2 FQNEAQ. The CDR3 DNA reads TGTGCCAGCAGCTCGACAGGGGCTCAGCCCCAGCATTTT. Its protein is CASSSTGAQPQHF.

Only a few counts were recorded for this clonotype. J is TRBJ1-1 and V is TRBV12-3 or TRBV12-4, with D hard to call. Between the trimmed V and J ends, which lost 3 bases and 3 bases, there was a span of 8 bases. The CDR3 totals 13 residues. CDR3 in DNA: TGTGCCAGCAGTTTTGGTGTGGACACTGAAGCTTTCTTT. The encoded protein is CASSFGVDTEAFF.

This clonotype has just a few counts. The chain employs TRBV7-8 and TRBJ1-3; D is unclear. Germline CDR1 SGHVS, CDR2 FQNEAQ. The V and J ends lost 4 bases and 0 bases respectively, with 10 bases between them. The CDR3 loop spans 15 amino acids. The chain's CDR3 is CASSSQLLSGNTIYF. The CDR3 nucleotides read TGTGCCAGCAGCTCACAGCTTCTCTCTGGAAACACCATATATTTT.

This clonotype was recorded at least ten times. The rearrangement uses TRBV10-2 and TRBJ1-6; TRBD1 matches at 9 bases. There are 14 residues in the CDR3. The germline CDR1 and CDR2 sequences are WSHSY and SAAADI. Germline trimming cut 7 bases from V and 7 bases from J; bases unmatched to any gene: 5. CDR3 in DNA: TGCGCCAGCACCTTACAGGGGGCCAATTCACCCCTCCACTTT. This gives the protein CASTLQGANSPLHF.

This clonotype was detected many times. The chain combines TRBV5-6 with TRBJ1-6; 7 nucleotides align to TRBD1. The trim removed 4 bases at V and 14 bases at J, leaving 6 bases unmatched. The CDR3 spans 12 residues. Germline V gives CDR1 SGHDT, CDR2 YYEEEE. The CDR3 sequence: CASSVGQDTLHF. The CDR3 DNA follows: TGTGCCAGCAGCGTAGGACAGGATACCCTCCACTTT.

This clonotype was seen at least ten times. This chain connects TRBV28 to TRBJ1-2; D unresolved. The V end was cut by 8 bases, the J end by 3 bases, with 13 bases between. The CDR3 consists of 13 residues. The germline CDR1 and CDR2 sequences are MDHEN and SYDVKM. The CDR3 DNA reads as TGTGCCAGCGGCGAACGGGCGGACTATGGCTACACCTTC. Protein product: CASGERADYGYTF.

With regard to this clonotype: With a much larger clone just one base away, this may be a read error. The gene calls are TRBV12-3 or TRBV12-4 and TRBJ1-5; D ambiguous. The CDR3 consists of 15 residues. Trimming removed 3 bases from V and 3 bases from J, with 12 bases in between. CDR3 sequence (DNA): TGTGCCAGCAGTTTTAGTGGGGTCGCCAATCAGCCCCAGCATTTT. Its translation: CASSFSGVANQPQHF.

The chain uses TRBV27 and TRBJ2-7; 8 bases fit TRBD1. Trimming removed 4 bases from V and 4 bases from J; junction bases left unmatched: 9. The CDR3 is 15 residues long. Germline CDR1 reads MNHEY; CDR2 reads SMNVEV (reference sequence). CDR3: CASSSGQGVLYEQYF. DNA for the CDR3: TGTGCCAGCAGTTCCGGACAGGGTGTTCTGTACGAGCAGTACTTC.

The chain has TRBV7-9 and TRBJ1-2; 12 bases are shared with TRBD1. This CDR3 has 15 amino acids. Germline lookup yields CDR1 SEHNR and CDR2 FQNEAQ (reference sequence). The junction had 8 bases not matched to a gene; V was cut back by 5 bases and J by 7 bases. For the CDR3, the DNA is TGTGCCAGCAGCGCGCCGGGACAGGGGGCCGGTGGCTACACCTTC. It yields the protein CASSAPGQGAGGYTF.

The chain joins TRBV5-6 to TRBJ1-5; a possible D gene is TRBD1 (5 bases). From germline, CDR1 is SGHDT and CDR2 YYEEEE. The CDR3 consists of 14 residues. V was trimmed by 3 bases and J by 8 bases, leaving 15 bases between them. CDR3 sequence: CASSSRGEGEPQHF. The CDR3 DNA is TGTGCCAGCAGCTCTAGGGGTGAGGGTGAGCCCCAGCATTTT.

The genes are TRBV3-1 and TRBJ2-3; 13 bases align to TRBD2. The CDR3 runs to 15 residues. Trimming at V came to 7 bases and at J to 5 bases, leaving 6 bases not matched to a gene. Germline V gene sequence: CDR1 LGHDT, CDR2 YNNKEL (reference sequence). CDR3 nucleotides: TGTGCCAGCAACCGACTAGCGGGGGGCCTAGATACGCAGTATTTT. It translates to CASNRLAGGLDTQYF.

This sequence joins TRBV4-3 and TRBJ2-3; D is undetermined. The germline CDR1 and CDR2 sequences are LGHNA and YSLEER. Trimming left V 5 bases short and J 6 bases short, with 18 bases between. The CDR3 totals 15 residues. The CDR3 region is CASSFAADGTDTQYF. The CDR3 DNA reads TGCGCCAGCAGCTTTGCCGCGGACGGAACGGATACGCAGTATTTT.

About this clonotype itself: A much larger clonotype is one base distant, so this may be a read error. The DNA of the CDR3 is TGCAGTGCTAGCAGCCGGGACCGAGCTAACTTTGGCTACACCTTC. It yields the protein CSASSRDRANFGYTF. The chain couples TRBV20-1 to TRBJ1-2; the D gene is possibly TRBD1 (5 bases). The CDR3 extends over 15 amino acids. The germline V gene has CDR1 DFQATT and CDR2 SNEGSKA (reference sequence).

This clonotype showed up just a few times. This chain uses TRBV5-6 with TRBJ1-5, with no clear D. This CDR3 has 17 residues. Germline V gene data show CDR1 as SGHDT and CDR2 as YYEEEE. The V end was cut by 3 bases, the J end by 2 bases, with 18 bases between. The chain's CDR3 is CASSSMGGLGGNQPQHF. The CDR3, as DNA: TGTGCCAGCAGCTCGATGGGTGGTTTAGGCGGCAATCAGCCCCAGCATTTT.

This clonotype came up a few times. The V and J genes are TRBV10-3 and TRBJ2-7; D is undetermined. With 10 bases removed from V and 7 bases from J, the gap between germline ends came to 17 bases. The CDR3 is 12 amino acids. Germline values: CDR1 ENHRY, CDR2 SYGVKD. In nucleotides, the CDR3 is TGTGCCACCTCATGGGCCAACGAGGAGCAGTACTTC. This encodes CATSWANEEQYF.